This T cell receptor beta chain was sequenced for a study of cytomegalovirus exposure and HLA in healthy donors. Study-level findings and limits: Reported results showed that the classifier diagnosed cytomegalovirus status with high specificity and sensitivity. Fewer N-insertions than the roughly 670-donor mean were reportedly shown by an Asian-associated ancestry cluster in a later analysis.

In the PCR, 60 Vbeta and 13 Jbeta primers were used. Libraries were prepared by immunoSEQ multiplex PCR; TCRdb keeps only in-frame clonotypes and omits some of them. The profile shows around 140,000 clones, over 75% of them singletons. Germline V CDR1 and CDR2: SGHTA, FQGTGA. V lost 4 bases, J lost 9 bases, and 10 bases stayed unmatched. CDR3 length equals 16 residues. With regard to this clone: Its antigen is undetermined.

What was sequenced was PBMCs. The gene calls are TRBV7-3 and TRBJ2-1; 12 nucleotides line up with TRBD2. This receptor was identified in a woman between 25 and 40 years old in good health and CMV-seronegative. The CDR3 region has the DNA TGTGCCAGCAGCTCCTCTGGACTAGCGGGAAAGGTTGAGCAGTTCTTC. It codes for CASSSSGLAGKVEQFF.